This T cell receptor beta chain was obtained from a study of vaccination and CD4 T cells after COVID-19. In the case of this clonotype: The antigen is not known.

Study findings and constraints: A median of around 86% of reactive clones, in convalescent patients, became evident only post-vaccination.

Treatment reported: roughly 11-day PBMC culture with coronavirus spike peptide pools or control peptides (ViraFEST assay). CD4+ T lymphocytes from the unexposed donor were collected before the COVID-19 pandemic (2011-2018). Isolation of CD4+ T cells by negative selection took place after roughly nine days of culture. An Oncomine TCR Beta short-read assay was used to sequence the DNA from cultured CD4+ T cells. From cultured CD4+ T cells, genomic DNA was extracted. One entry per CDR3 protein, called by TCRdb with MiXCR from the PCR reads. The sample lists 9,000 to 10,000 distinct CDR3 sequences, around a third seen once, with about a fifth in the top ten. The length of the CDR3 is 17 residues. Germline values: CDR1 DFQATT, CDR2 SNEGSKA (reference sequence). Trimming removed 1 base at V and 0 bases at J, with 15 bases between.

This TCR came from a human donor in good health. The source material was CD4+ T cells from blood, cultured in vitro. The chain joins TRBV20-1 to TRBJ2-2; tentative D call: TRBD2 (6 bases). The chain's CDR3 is CSARAVGGGTNTGELFF. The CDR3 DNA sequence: TGCAGTGCTAGAGCCGTCGGTGGGGGGACGAACACCGGGGAGCTGTTTTTT.